Presented here are 14 T cell receptor beta chains from one specimen sequenced in a study of PD-L1 blockade in urothelial cancer. Sequencing used immunoSEQ multiplex PCR; TCRdb keeps in-frame clones, though not all of them. The sample contains approximately 110,000 clones, under 85% of which appear only once. Specimen: PBMCs, collected around atezolizumab (anti-PD-L1) treatment. These receptors were taken from a man aged 45 to 65 with urothelial cancer.

This clone showed up just once. The gene calls are TRBV5-5 and TRBJ2-2, with 10 bases fitting TRBD2. This CDR3 is built from 16 residues. Germline CDR1 is SGHKS and CDR2 is YYEKEE (reference sequence). V trimming: 4 bases; J trimming: 2 bases; junction bases outside the gene matches: 5. The CDR3 sequence is CASSPWTSGNTGELFF. Here the CDR3 DNA reads TGTGCCAGCAGCCCCTGGACTAGCGGAAACACCGGGGAGCTGTTTTTT.

The chain uses TRBV5-1 and TRBJ1-2, with 10 bases fitting TRBD1. Germline lookup yields CDR1 SGHRS and CDR2 YFSETQ. The CDR3 is 13 residues long. J was trimmed by 6 bases and V by 4 bases; bases with no gene match: 3. CDR3 sequence reads: CASSDGTGDGYTF. CDR3 DNA sequence: TGCGCCAGCAGCGATGGGACAGGGGATGGCTACACCTTC.

This clone was found a few times. The chain couples TRBV9 to TRBJ2-1, with a possible D match to TRBD1 (6 bases). The CDR3 is made up of 15 amino acids. The V end lost 3 bases, the J end lost 7 bases, and 17 bases lay between the germline ends. CDR1 and CDR2 from the germline V gene are SGDLS and YYNGEE. The CDR3 reads CASSGNWGLGNEQFF. The CDR3 DNA reads TGTGCCAGCAGCGGGAATTGGGGGCTGGGGAATGAGCAGTTCTTC.

On this clone itself: The junction departs from the called germline gene at one end, perhaps through a read error. The chain uses TRBV7-7 and TRBJ2-5; 9 nucleotides align to TRBD1. Germline CDR1 SSHAT, CDR2 FNYEAQ (reference sequence). The CDR3 runs 15 residues. The CDR3 DNA is TGTGCTAGCAGCCCAGGGACAGGGATTGGGGAGACCCAGTACTTC. The encoded protein is CASSPGTGIGETQYF.

The chain has TRBV27 and TRBJ2-3, with 11 positions matching TRBD1. The germline CDR1 and CDR2 sequences are MNHEY and SMNVEV (reference sequence). J gave up 3 bases and V 5 bases, and 4 bases lay outside the gene matches. The CDR3 is 15 residues long. In DNA form, the CDR3 reads TGTGCCAGCAGTAGGACAGGGGGCATGACAGATACGCAGTATTTT. The encoded protein is CASSRTGGMTDTQYF.

V gene TRBV9 combines with J gene TRBJ2-7; 10 bases map to TRBD2. Per the germline V gene, CDR1 is SGDLS and CDR2 is YYNGEE. V shed 4 bases and J 4 bases; nucleotides not matched to a gene: 5. The CDR3 runs 14 residues. The DNA for the CDR3 is TGTGCCAGCAGCCGGACTAGCGGAAAATACGAGCAGTACTTC. Amino acids: CASSRTSGKYEQYF.

The V and J genes are TRBV9 and TRBJ2-3, with no clear D. Trimming cost V 5 bases and J 3 bases, with 4 bases left between them. The CDR3 totals 11 residues. Per the germline V gene, CDR1 is SGDLS and CDR2 is YYNGEE. The CDR3 DNA reads as TGTGCCAGCAGTCTTACAGATACGCAGTATTTT. Residues: CASSLTDTQYF.

This clone was counted a few times. For the CDR3, the DNA is TGTGCCAGTGGACAGGGGGCGAGAGGAGCTGAAGCTTTCTTT. It translates to CASGQGARGAEAFF. The rearrangement joins TRBV19 to TRBJ1-1, with TRBD1 matching 11 bases. CDR3 length equals 14 residues. Per germline, CDR1 LNHDA and CDR2 SQIVND (reference sequence). V was pared by 8 bases and J by 6 bases, with 8 bases of the junction left unmatched.

This clone was found once. The chain recombines TRBV28 with TRBJ2-5; D unclear. The V end was cut by 4 bases, the J end by 5 bases, with 14 bases between. Looked up from germline, CDR1 is MDHEN and CDR2 is SYDVKM. CDR3 length equals 14 residues. DNA for the CDR3: TGTGCCAGCAGTTCTACTATGACGCGGGAGACCCAGTACTTC. Residues: CASSSTMTRETQYF.

A single count supports this clone. The V call is TRBV2, the J call TRBJ2-3, with TRBD1 as a possible D gene (6 bases). The germline V gene encodes CDR1 SNHLY and CDR2 FYNNEI. V gave up 4 bases and J gave up 5 bases, with 13 bases separating them. This CDR3 is built from 14 residues. The CDR3 DNA follows: TGTGCCAGCAGTGTCGGCAGGGGTAAAGATACGCAGTATTTT. Amino acid sequence: CASSVGRGKDTQYF.

The V gene is TRBV11-3, the J gene TRBJ1-1; D is perhaps TRBD1 (6 bases). V lost 5 bases and J 2 bases, leaving 12 bases between the germline ends. CDR3 length: 14 amino acids. Germline lookup yields CDR1 SGHNT and CDR2 YENEEA. CDR3 protein: CASSLGGLNTEAFF. The CDR3 coding sequence is TGTGCCAGCAGCCTGGGGGGGCTCAACACTGAAGCTTTCTTT.

The chain uses TRBV2 and TRBJ1-1; D is ambiguous. V shed 8 bases and J shed 5 bases, with 15 bases lying between them. The CDR3 is 13 amino acids. Germline CDR1 is SNHLY and CDR2 is FYNNEI. CDR3 in DNA: TGTGCCAGCTCGTCAGTCTTTTTAACTGAAGCTTTCTTT. This gives the protein CASSSVFLTEAFF. Complete variable domain (other parts from reference TRBV2 and TRBJ1-1): EPEVTQTPSHQVTQMGQEVILRCVPISNHLYFYWYRQILGQKVEFLVSFYNNEISEKSEIFDDQFSVERPDGSNFTLKIRSTKLEDSAMYFCASSSVFLTEAFFGQGTRLTVV.

CDR3 in DNA: TGTGCCAGCAGCCGACCCCGAGGGGGTTCTAATGAAAAACTGTTTTTT. This gives the protein CASSRPRGGSNEKLFF. The genes are TRBV11-2 and TRBJ1-4; D is possibly TRBD1 (6 bases). The CDR3 runs 16 residues. Germline V gives CDR1 SGHAT, CDR2 FQNNGV. Deletions cut 5 bases from V and 3 bases from J, with 16 bases between.

The V call is TRBV19, the J call TRBJ2-5; 9 nucleotides align to TRBD2. CDR3 size: 15 residues. The junction had 11 bases not matched to a gene; V was cut back by 7 bases and J by 5 bases. The germline CDR1 and CDR2 sequences are LNHDA and SQIVND (reference sequence). Here the CDR3 DNA reads TGTGCCAGTACCCTTAGCGGGAGAGATGCTGAGACCCAGTACTTC. Translating gives CASTLSGRDAETQYF.